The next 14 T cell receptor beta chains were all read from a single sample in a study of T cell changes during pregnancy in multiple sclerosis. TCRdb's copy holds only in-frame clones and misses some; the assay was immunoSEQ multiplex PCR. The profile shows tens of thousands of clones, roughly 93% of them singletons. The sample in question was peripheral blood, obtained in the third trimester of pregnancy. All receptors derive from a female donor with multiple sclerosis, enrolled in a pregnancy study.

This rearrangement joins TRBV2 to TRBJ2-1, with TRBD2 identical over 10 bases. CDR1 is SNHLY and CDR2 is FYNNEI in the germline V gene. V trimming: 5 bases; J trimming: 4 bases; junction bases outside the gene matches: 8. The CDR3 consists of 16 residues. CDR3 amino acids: CASSPLAGARYNEQFF. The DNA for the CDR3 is TGTGCCAGCAGTCCCCTAGCGGGAGCGAGGTACAATGAGCAGTTCTTC.

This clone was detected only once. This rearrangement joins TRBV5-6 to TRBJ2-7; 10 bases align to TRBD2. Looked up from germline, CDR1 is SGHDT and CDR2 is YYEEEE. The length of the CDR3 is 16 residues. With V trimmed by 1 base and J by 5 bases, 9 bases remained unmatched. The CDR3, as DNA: TGTGCCAGCAGCTTGTATGCTAGCGGGAGTAGCCACGAGCAGTACTTC. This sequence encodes CASSLYASGSSHEQYF.

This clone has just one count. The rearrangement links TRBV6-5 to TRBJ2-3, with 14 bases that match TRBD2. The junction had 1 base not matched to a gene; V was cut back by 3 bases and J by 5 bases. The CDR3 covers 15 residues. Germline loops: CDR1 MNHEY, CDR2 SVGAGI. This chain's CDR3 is CASSYGLAGGDTQYF. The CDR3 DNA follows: TGTGCCAGCAGTTATGGACTAGCGGGAGGAGATACGCAGTATTTT.

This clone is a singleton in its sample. CDR3 sequence (DNA): TGTGCCAGCAGTGAAAGCGGGAGGTCCTACAATGAGCAGTTCTTC. Its protein is CASSESGRSYNEQFF. J is TRBJ2-1 and V is TRBV6-1, with 9 bases aligning to TRBD2. V dropped 2 bases and J dropped 1; count of bases not matched to a gene: 0. CDR1 is MNHNS, CDR2 SASEGT, per germline. The CDR3 consists of 15 residues.

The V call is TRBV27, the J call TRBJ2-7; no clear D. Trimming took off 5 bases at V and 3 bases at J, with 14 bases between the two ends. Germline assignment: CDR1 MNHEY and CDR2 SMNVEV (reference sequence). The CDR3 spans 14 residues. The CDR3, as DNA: TGTGCCAGCAGTCAAGATCAAGTACACTACGAGCAGTACTTC. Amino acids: CASSQDQVHYEQYF.

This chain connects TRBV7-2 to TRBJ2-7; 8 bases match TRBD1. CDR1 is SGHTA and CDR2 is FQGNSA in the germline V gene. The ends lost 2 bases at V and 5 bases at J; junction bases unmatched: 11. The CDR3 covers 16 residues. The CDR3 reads CASSLWGLHRGDEQYF. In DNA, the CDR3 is TGTGCCAGCAGCTTATGGGGACTCCACAGGGGGGACGAGCAGTACTTC. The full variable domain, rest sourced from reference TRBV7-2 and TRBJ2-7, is GAGVSQSPSNKVTEKGKDVELRCDPISGHTALYWYRQSLGQGLEFLIYFQGNSAPDKSGLPSDRFSAERTGGSVSTLTIQRTQQEDSAVYLCASSLWGLHRGDEQYFGPGTRLTVT.

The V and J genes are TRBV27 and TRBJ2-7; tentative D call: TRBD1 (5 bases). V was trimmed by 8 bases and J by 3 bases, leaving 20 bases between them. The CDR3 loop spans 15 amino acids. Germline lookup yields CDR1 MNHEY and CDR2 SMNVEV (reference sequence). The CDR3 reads CASSRANIGVYEQYF. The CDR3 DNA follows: TGTGCCAGCTCCCGGGCAAACATAGGGGTCTACGAGCAGTACTTC.

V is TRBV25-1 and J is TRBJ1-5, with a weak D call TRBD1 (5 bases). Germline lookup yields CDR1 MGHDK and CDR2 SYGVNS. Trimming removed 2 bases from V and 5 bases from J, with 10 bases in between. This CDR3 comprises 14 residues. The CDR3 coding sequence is TGTGCCAGCAGTGAAGGGGGGTCCTATCAGCCCCAGCATTTT. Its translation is CASSEGGSYQPQHF.

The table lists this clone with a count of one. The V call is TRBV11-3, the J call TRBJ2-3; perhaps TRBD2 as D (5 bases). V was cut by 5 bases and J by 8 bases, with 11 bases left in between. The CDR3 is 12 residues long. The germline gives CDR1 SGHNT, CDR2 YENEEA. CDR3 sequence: CASSPAAGTQYF. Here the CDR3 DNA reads TGTGCCAGCAGCCCCGCGGCGGGTACGCAGTATTTT.

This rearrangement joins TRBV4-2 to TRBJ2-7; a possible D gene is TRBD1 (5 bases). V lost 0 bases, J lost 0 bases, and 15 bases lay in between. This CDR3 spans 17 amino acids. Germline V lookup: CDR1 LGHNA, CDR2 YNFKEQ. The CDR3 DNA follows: TGTGCCAGCAGCCAAGAATTAAGTGACAGCTTCTCCTACGAGCAGTACTTC. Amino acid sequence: CASSQELSDSFSYEQYF.

This CDR3 is CASSFSLRAGNTIYF. The DNA for the CDR3 is TGTGCCAGCAGCTTCAGTTTGAGGGCTGGAAACACCATATATTTT. The rearrangement uses TRBV9 and TRBJ1-3; no clear D. Germline CDR1 SGDLS, CDR2 YYNGEE. Trimming removed 4 bases at V and 2 bases at J, with 13 bases between. The CDR3 is made up of 15 amino acids.

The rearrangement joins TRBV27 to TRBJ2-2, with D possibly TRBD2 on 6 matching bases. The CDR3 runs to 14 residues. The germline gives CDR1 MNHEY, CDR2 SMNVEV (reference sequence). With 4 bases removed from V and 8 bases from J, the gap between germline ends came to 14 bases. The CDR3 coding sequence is TGTGCCAGCAGTTCCGGGCTAGCGTTGGGGGAGCTGTTTTTT. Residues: CASSSGLALGELFF.

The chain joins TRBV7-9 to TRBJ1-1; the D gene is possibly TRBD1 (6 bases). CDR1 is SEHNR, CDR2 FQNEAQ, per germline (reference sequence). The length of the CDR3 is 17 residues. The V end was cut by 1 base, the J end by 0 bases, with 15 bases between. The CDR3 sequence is CASSLGGGATLNTEAFF. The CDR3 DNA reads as TGTGCCAGCAGCTTAGGCGGGGGGGCGACCCTGAACACTGAAGCTTTCTTT.

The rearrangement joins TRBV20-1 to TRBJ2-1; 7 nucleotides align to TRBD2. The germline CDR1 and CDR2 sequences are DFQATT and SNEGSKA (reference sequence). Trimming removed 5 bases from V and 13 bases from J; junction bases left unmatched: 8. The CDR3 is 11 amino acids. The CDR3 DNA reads TGCAGTGCTCGGGACTACGTCTCCCAGTTCTTC. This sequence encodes CSARDYVSQFF.